Included here is one T cell receptor (beta chain) sequence, with context. This entry is derived from a study of early T cells in non-severe SARS-CoV-2 infection. Study overall: Whole-blood bulk RNA, unsorted, was sequenced, and chains were unpaired.

Each single cDNA molecule received a unique molecular identifier. From the 5' RACE reads, TCRdb called clonotypes with MiXCR, one entry per CDR3 protein. The repertoire holds around 76,000 distinct CDR3 sequences, about 15% seen once, with 3.9% in the top ten. CDR1 SGHTA and CDR2 FQGNSA come from the germline V gene. The CDR3 totals 16 residues. The ends were cut back, 5 bases at V and 3 bases at J, with 16 bases in the middle. Sequenced here: whole blood, sampled at baseline. This TCR was recovered from an adult who was a healthcare worker with PCR-confirmed SARS-CoV-2 infection or an uninfected control (not recorded which). The chain uses TRBV7-2 and TRBJ2-2, with D perhaps given as TRBD1 or TRBD2 (5 bases each). For the CDR3, the DNA is TGTGCCAGCAGCCCCGGCCGGGGCCGGGACACCGGGGAGCTGTTTTTT. It encodes CASSPGRGRDTGELFF.